This T cell receptor beta chain was obtained from a study of control samples from healthy donors and cancer patients. The CDR3 covers 12 residues. V was clipped by 5 bases and J by 2 bases, with 6 bases between them. Per germline, CDR1 LGHNA and CDR2 YNFKEQ. Data came from immunoSEQ multiplex PCR; TCRdb stores just in-frame clones and leaves some out. The top ten hold 25% to 35% of the sample, which has fewer than 90,000 clones, 75% to 90% seen once. Sequencing input: blood. V is TRBV4-2 and J is TRBJ1-2, with D perhaps matching TRBD1 (5 bases). The TCR comes from a man aged 45-65 years in good health. The CDR3: CASSDSNYGYTF. The CDR3 DNA follows: TGTGCCAGCAGCGACAGCAACTATGGCTACACCTTC.